Below, 2 T cell receptor beta chains from the same sample are listed, as sequenced in a study of T cell responses to AZD1222 COVID-19 vaccine. Here immunoSEQ multiplex PCR was the method, and the copy in TCRdb shows in-frame clones only, minus some. The sample has 150,000 to 200,000 clones, around 94% seen once; the top ten hold about 0.64%. Sequences were derived from peripheral blood, sampled on day 0 of AZD1222 vaccination. The receptor source for this set is an adult in good health.

V and J are TRBV5-5 and TRBJ1-1, with D hard to call. The CDR3 is 14 amino acids. V was shortened by 4 bases and J by 3 bases, with 13 bases between the two germline ends. Germline values: CDR1 SGHKS, CDR2 YYEKEE (reference sequence). The CDR3 nucleotides read TGTGCCAGCAGCCCGTATACCGATGACACTGAAGCTTTCTTT. It yields the protein CASSPYTDDTEAFF.

This chain joins TRBV28 and TRBJ2-7, with 10 nucleotides matching TRBD1. V dropped 6 bases and J dropped 8; count of bases not matched to a gene: 10. In germline, CDR1 is MDHEN, CDR2 SYDVKM. The CDR3 is made up of 14 amino acids. The CDR3 sequence: CASRRDRGKGKQYF. Written as DNA, the CDR3 is TGTGCCAGCAGAAGGGACAGGGGAAAGGGTAAGCAGTACTTC.